This TCR beta chain was obtained from a study of blood T cell repertoires in COVID-19 (TCRdb year 2020). Background for the entire study: The collaborator samples originated in the United States, Italy and Spain and spanned the acute and convalescent phases of COVID-19. The material from the prospective study consisted of cDNA or gDNA derived from T cells, B-cell-depleted T cells, or PBMCs. A de-identified subject ID, COVID-19 status, age in years and sex were almost always included in the sample metadata. Where available, HLA class I and class II types were taken from metadata supplied by the sample provider and were not determined by assay-based typing. The repertoires were made available in a free public database intended to serve as a resource for research on the immune response to SARS-CoV-2. The samples were drawn from the first 160 participants of the ongoing ImmuneRACE study and from some 1,300 subjects provided by 6 global collaborators. Subjects who had been exposed to COVID-19, were actively infected with it, or had recovered from it provided the deeply sampled blood TCRbeta repertoires that made up the dataset.

The paper's findings and limits, for the study overall: Clinical and demographic metadata were provided uncurated, with the amount varying by source and participant.

Each collaborating institution followed its own protocols to collect whole blood in K2EDTA tubes. Collaborator samples were shipped for TCRbeta analysis as frozen whole blood, isolated PBMCs, or DNA extracted from either sample type. TCRbeta CDR3 regions were amplified from genomic DNA by means of the immunoSEQ Assay, a bias-controlled multiplex PCR. Concerning the study's data processing: Nucleated cell counts per sample were estimated from amplification of reference gene primers within the assay. Sequence reads were collapsed and filtered to measure the absolute abundance of every unique TCRbeta CDR3 rearrangement. For each sample, productive Simpson clonality was calculated as the square root of Simpson's diversity index over productive rearrangements. Held by TCRdb, this immuneACCESS table contains in-frame sequences only and omits some clones. Under half of the omission traces to an unresolved V gene where checked; the cause of the rest is unknown. That table supplies the V and J calls and clone size; D and trimming were determined from the DNA. Within this sample are tens of thousands of clones, with around 87% of them counted one time only. Around 24% of the sample belongs to the ten largest clones.

A word on this clone: Its antigen is unknown. Per-base quality was not reported, and no clone a single base away is much larger than it.

V is shortened by 5 bases, J by 7 bases, and the region joining them spans 15 bases. The germline V gene provides CDR1 MDHEN and CDR2 SYDVKM. The CDR3 contains 14 residues, cysteine and phenylalanine counted. Only the CDR3 portion is preserved as DNA: 42 bases, with reading frame beginning at the first base. The sequenced sample was peripheral blood. The TCR comes from a man aged 45-65 years with active or convalescent COVID-19. The chain couples TRBV28 to TRBJ1-5; TRBD1 might be the D gene, on 6 matching bases. The nucleotides read TGTGCCAGCAGTCCGCCACAGGGAACACAGCCCCAGCATTTT. Its protein product is CASSPPQGTQPQHF.